The source of this TCR beta chain is a study of OX40 agonist ivuxolimab in advanced cancers. Clones were read by immunoSEQ multiplex PCR, and TCRdb kept only the in-frame ones, dropping some. The sample yields approximately 74,000 clones, 75% to 95% seen once. The germline gives CDR1 SEHNR, CDR2 FQNEAQ (reference sequence). Trimming removed 6 bases from V and 7 bases from J; junction bases left unmatched: 11. This CDR3 is built from 14 residues. Blood was sampled at baseline, cycle 4 day 1, and cycle 7 day 1. A note on this clone: No antigen is known for it.

Study outcomes and limitations: There was clonal expansion of CD4+ and CD8+ blood T cells by week 6 at 0.1 to 3.0 mg/kg. Researchers did not determine the expanded peripheral T cells' antigen specificity.

The sequence derives from an adult with an advanced solid tumor such as melanoma, head and neck, liver or kidney cancer. Sequencing used CD4+ or CD8+ T cells sorted from blood, obtained in a trial of the OX40 agonist ivuxolimab. This chain links TRBV7-9 with TRBJ2-7; TRBD2 aligns across 8 bases. For the CDR3, the DNA is TGTGCCAGCAGGTCTGGACTAGCTCCCTCGGAGCAGTACTTC. Its protein is CASRSGLAPSEQYF.